This entry is about one T cell receptor (beta chain). Its antigen remains unidentified. Sequencing was preceded by expansion of antigen-specific CD4+ T cells with viral peptide pools in the ViraFEST assay. Scientists isolated CD4+ T cells after a roughly ten-day culture period ended. Nucleocapsid antibodies were negative in the vaccine recipients, who had never had SARS-CoV-2 infection. They grew a few million PBMC in each well, adding 10 IU/ml IL-2 and about 9.5 ug/ml peptides. Cells had half their medium changed to IL-2 medium on days 3 and 7. The CDR3 is made up of 15 amino acids. The V and J ends lost 6 bases and 5 bases, in that order; junction bases with no gene match: 10. Germline V gives CDR1 LGHDT, CDR2 YNNKEL (reference sequence). These data are taken from a study of vaccination effects on CD4 cells after COVID-19. Generated by immunoSEQ multiplex PCR, the TCRdb table keeps only in-frame clones and is missing some. The profile shows some 22,000 clones, 65% to 85% of them singletons.

General study results and limits: Clones induced by infection and by vaccine showed marked clonal contraction late after vaccination. Common cold coronavirus cross-reactivity was shown by only 1 of 255 vaccine-induced clones in healthy vaccinees.

The TCR originated in a human donor who received a COVID-19 vaccine. The chain carries TRBV3-1 (or the pseudogene TRBV3-2) and TRBJ2-7, with TRBD1 identical over 10 bases. Sequencing was performed on CD4+ T cells from PBMCs cultured with HCoV-NL63 spike peptides, taken before COVID-19 vaccination. CDR3 DNA: TGTGCCAGCAGAGACCGGGACAGGGGAATCCACGAGCAGTACTTC. Translating gives CASRDRDRGIHEQYF.